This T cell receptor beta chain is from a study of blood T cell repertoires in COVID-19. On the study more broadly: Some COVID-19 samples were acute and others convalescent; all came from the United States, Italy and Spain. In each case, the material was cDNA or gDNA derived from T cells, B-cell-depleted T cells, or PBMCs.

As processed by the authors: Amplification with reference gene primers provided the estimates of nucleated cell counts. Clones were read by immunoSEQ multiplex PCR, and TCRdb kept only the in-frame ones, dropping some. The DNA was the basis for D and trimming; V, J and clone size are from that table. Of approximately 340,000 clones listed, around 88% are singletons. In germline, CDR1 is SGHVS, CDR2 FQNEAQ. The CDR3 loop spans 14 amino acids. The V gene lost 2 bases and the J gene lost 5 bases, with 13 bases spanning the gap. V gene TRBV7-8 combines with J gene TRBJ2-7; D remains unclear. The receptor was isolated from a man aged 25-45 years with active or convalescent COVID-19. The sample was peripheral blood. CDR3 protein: CASSLSPYEDEQYF. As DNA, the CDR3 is TGTGCCAGCAGCTTATCACCTTATGAGGACGAGCAGTACTTC.